Listed below are T cell receptor beta chains from one sample, sequenced in a study of T cell repertoires in cytomegalovirus infection. Using its own MiXCR run on the reads, TCRdb lists one record per CDR3 protein. In the table there are roughly 180,000 distinct CDR3 sequences, roughly 27% of which are singletons. Sequencing used PBMCs. These receptors came from a human donor in good health (CMV status not recorded). Some clones in this sample may be carry-over from other donors' samples. The CDR3 runs from the conserved cysteine through the conserved F or W. The order of the fields is CDR3 protein, CDR3 DNA, clone size, CDR3 length, J gene, D gene, V gene. D genes are given only for firm matches. Part of the rows lack a size; the others show once, few, many or a class for expanded clones.

CDR3 protein: CASSSGTGFEKLFF
CDR3 DNA: TGTGCCAGTAGCTCCGGGACAGGATTTGAAAAACTGTTTTTT
clone size: .
CDR3 length: 14
J gene: TRBJ1-4
D gene: TRBD1
V gene: TRBV19

CDR3 protein: CASSGGERETQYF
CDR3 DNA: TGTGCCAGCAGTGGGGGGGAGAGGGAGACCCAGTACTTC
clone size: few
CDR3 length: 13
J gene: TRBJ2-5
D gene: TRBD2
V gene: TRBV12-3/TRBV12-4

CDR3 protein: CSAQTGGGTTQYF
CDR3 DNA: TGCAGCGCCCAGACGGGGGGTGGAACTACGCAGTATTTT
clone size: .
CDR3 length: 13
J gene: TRBJ2-3
D gene: TRBD2
V gene: TRBV29-1

CDR3 protein: CASSEARTGNTIYF
CDR3 DNA: TGTGCCAGCAGTGAAGCACGAACTGGAAACACCATATATTTT
clone size: .
CDR3 length: 14
J gene: TRBJ1-3
D gene: .
V gene: TRBV6-1

CDR3 protein: CASSPRGGGSNTEAFF
CDR3 DNA: TGTGCCAGCAGCCCCAGAGGTGGGGGTTCTAACACTGAAGCTTTCTTT
clone size: .
CDR3 length: 16
J gene: TRBJ1-1
D gene: .
V gene: TRBV7-9

CDR3 protein: CASSISSGGAKEQYF
CDR3 DNA: TGTGCCAGCAGCATTTCTAGCGGGGGGGCAAAAGAGCAGTACTTC
clone size: few
CDR3 length: 15
J gene: TRBJ2-7
D gene: TRBD2
V gene: TRBV7-2

CDR3 protein: CASSFQGDEKLFF
CDR3 DNA: TGTGCCAGCAGCTTCCAGGGGGATGAAAAACTGTTTTTT
clone size: few
CDR3 length: 13
J gene: TRBJ1-4
D gene: TRBD1
V gene: TRBV5-6

CDR3 protein: CASSEGSNYGYTF
CDR3 DNA: TGTGCCAGCAGTGAGGGGAGCAACTATGGCTACACCTTC
clone size: .
CDR3 length: 13
J gene: TRBJ1-2
D gene: .
V gene: TRBV2

CDR3 protein: CASSLAASGTEAFF
CDR3 DNA: TGTGCCAGCAGTTTAGCGGCCAGCGGGACTGAAGCTTTCTTT
clone size: many
CDR3 length: 14
J gene: TRBJ1-1
D gene: .
V gene: TRBV12-3/TRBV12-4

CDR3 protein: CASSANPGLSGNTIYF
CDR3 DNA: TGTGCCAGCAGCGCCAATCCGGGACTTTCTGGAAACACCATATATTTT
clone size: .
CDR3 length: 16
J gene: TRBJ1-3
D gene: .
V gene: TRBV7-8

CDR3 protein: CASRPGTAYGYTF
CDR3 DNA: TGTGCCAGCAGGCCCGGGACAGCCTATGGCTACACCTTC
clone size: few
CDR3 length: 13
J gene: TRBJ1-2
D gene: TRBD1
V gene: TRBV7-2

CDR3 protein: CASSVAASGGSNEQFF
CDR3 DNA: TGTGCCAGCAGCGTAGCGGCTAGCGGGGGGAGCAATGAGCAGTTCTTC
clone size: .
CDR3 length: 16
J gene: TRBJ2-1
D gene: TRBD2
V gene: TRBV9

CDR3 protein: CASTQGGTVSDTQYF
CDR3 DNA: TGTGCCAGCACCCAAGGTGGGACTGTATCAGATACGCAGTATTTT
clone size: .
CDR3 length: 15
J gene: TRBJ2-3
D gene: .
V gene: TRBV12-3/TRBV12-4

CDR3 protein: CASTWDSYSNQPQHF
CDR3 DNA: TGTGCCAGCACCTGGGACAGTTATAGCAATCAGCCCCAGCATTTT
clone size: few
CDR3 length: 15
J gene: TRBJ1-5
D gene: TRBD1
V gene: TRBV12-3/TRBV12-4

CDR3 protein: CASSFLGGAREQFF
CDR3 DNA: TGTGCCAGCAGCTTCTTAGGGGGGGCCCGTGAGCAGTTCTTC
clone size: .
CDR3 length: 14
J gene: TRBJ2-1
D gene: .
V gene: TRBV5-4

CDR3 protein: CASSFLGQSYEELFF
CDR3 DNA: TGTGCCAGCAGCTTTTTGGGACAGTCCTACGAGGAACTGTTTTTT
clone size: few
CDR3 length: 15
J gene: TRBJ1-4
D gene: TRBD1
V gene: TRBV7-9

CDR3 protein: CASSSAAATNTGELFF
CDR3 DNA: TGCGCCAGCAGTTCCGCCGCAGCTACGAACACCGGGGAGCTGTTTTTT
clone size: few
CDR3 length: 16
J gene: TRBJ2-2
D gene: .
V gene: TRBV5-1

CDR3 protein: CASSYPQGGLNTEAFF
CDR3 DNA: TGTGCCAGCAGTTACCCACAGGGGGGCTTGAACACTGAAGCTTTCTTT
clone size: .
CDR3 length: 16
J gene: TRBJ1-1
D gene: TRBD1
V gene: TRBV6-1

CDR3 protein: CASSLEGTSGGHSYNEQFF
CDR3 DNA: TGTGCCAGCAGCTTAGAAGGGACTAGCGGGGGGCACTCCTACAATGAGCAGTTCTTC
clone size: .
CDR3 length: 19
J gene: TRBJ2-1
D gene: TRBD2
V gene: TRBV7-2

CDR3 protein: CASSYDGLMNTEAFF
CDR3 DNA: TGTGCCAGCAGTTACGATGGCTTGATGAACACTGAAGCTTTCTTT
clone size: many
CDR3 length: 15
J gene: TRBJ1-1
D gene: .
V gene: TRBV6-5

CDR3 protein: CAISESTSIGAGKGEQYF
CDR3 DNA: TGTGCCATCAGTGAGTCGACTAGTATTGGGGCAGGGAAAGGTGAGCAGTACTTC
clone size: many
CDR3 length: 18
J gene: TRBJ2-7
D gene: .
V gene: TRBV10-3

CDR3 protein: CASSYQGITYEQYF
CDR3 DNA: TGTGCCAGCAGTTATCAGGGGATCACCTACGAGCAGTACTTC
clone size: .
CDR3 length: 14
J gene: TRBJ2-7
D gene: .
V gene: TRBV5-6

CDR3 protein: CSVGDRRSTDTQYF
CDR3 DNA: TGCAGCGTTGGGGACCGTAGATCTACAGATACGCAGTATTTT
clone size: few
CDR3 length: 14
J gene: TRBJ2-3
D gene: .
V gene: TRBV29-1

CDR3 protein: CSARGQDGQPQHF
CDR3 DNA: TGCAGTGCTAGAGGGCAGGATGGTCAGCCCCAGCATTTT
clone size: .
CDR3 length: 13
J gene: TRBJ1-5
D gene: .
V gene: TRBV20-1

CDR3 protein: CSARDRIAPLNNSPLHF
CDR3 DNA: TGCAGTGCTAGAGATCGTATAGCTCCTCTGAATAATTCACCCCTCCACTTT
clone size: few
CDR3 length: 17
J gene: TRBJ1-6
D gene: .
V gene: TRBV20-1